The clone carrying this TCR beta chain was picked up a small number of times. Antigen unknown. This specimen belongs to a study of TIL therapy for anti-PD-1-resistant metastatic lung cancer. Time point described: pre-treatment sample, taken before nivolumab and TIL therapy. Most excised metastases sampled were pleural nodules or supraclavicular lymph nodes. This was the immunoSEQ v3 assay. Sequenced by immunoSEQ multiplex PCR; TCRdb stores in-frame clones only, minus some. The repertoire holds about 50,000 clones, less than 75% seen once, with about 6% in the top ten. The V gene lost 6 bases and the J gene lost 6 bases, with 12 bases spanning the gap. The germline CDR1 and CDR2 sequences are MDHEN and SYDVKM. This CDR3 contains 13 residues. Study results and limitations: Compared with baseline intratumoral T cells, expanded TIL cultures were more clonal and less diverse (about 5.8% vs 31%).

The receptor comes from a person between 30 and 79 years old with non-small cell lung cancer. The sample was tumor tissue, taken at baseline. The gene calls are TRBV28 and TRBJ1-5; D uncertain. The CDR3 DNA sequence: TGTGCCAGCAGCCGGCCGGCCCGTCAGCCCCAGCATTTT. This gives the protein CASSRPARQPQHF.